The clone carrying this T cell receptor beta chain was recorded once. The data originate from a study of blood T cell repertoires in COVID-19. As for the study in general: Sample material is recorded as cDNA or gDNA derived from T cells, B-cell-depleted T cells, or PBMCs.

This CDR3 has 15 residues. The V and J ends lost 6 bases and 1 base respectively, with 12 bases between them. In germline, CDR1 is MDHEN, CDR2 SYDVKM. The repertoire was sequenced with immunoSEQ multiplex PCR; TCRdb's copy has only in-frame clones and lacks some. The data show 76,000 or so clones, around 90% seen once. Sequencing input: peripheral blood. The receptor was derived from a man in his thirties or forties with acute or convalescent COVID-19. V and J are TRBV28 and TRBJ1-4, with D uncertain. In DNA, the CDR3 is TGTGCCAGCAGCCGACCCTCAGGAACTAATGAAAAACTGTTTTTT. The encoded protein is CASSRPSGTNEKLFF.